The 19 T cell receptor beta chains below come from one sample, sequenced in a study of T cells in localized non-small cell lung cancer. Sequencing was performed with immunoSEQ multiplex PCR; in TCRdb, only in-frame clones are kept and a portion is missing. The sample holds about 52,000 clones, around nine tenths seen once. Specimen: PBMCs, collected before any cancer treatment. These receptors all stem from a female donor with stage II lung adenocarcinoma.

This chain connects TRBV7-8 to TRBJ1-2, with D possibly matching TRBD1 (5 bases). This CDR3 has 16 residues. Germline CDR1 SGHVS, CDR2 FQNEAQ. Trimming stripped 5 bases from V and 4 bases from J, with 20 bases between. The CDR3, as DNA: TGTGCCAGCAGCCTGGACAATATACAAACGGCCTATGGCTACACCTTC. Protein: CASSLDNIQTAYGYTF.

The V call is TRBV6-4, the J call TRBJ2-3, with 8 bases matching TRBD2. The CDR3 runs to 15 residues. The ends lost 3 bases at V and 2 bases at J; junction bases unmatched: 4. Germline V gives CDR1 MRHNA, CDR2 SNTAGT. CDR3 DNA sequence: TGTGCCAGCAGTGATGACGGGGGGGCCACAGATACGCAGTATTTT. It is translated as CASSDDGGATDTQYF.

The CDR3 protein is CASSLGPGTGELFF. The CDR3 nucleotides read TGTGCCAGCAGCTTAGGTCCGGGGACCGGGGAGCTGTTTTTT. V and J are TRBV7-6 and TRBJ2-2; D perhaps matches TRBD2 (5 bases). CDR3 length equals 14 residues. Germline lookup yields CDR1 SGHVS and CDR2 FNYEAQ. V was cut by 1 base and J by 5 bases, with 8 bases left in between.

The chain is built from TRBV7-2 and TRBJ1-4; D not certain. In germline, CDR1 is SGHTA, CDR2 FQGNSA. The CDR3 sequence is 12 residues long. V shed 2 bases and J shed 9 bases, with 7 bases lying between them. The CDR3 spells CASSLYGQKLFF. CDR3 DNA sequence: TGTGCCAGCAGCTTATACGGTCAAAAACTGTTTTTT. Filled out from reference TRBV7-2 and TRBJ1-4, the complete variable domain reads GAGVSQSPSNKVTEKGKDVELRCDPISGHTALYWYRQSLGQGLEFLIYFQGNSAPDKSGLPSDRFSAERTGGSVSTLTIQRTQQEDSAVYLCASSLYGQKLFFGSGTQLSVL.

CDR3 in amino acids: CASSLRTLNTEAFF. The DNA of the CDR3 is TGTGCCAGCAGCTTAAGGACACTGAACACTGAAGCTTTCTTT. The V call is TRBV7-9, the J call TRBJ1-1; perhaps TRBD1 as D (5 bases). The V end lost 2 bases, the J end lost 0 bases, and 7 bases lay between the germline ends. From germline, CDR1 is SEHNR and CDR2 FQNEAQ (reference sequence). This CDR3 region has 14 residues.

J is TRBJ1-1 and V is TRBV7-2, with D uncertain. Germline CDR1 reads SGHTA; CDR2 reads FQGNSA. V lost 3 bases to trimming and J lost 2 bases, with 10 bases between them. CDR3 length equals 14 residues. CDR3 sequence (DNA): TGTGCCAGCAGCTTTAGTGCGGTAAACACTGAAGCTTTCTTT. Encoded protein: CASSFSAVNTEAFF.

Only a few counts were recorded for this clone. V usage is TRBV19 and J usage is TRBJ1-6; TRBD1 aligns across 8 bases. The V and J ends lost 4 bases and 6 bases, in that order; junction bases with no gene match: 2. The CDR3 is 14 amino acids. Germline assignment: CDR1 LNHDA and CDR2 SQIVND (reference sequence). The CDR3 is CASSTGQGNSPLHF. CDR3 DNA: TGTGCCAGTAGTACCGGACAGGGTAATTCACCCCTCCACTTT.

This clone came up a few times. In DNA, the CDR3 is TGTGCCAGCAGTGAACACCCCAATCAGCCCCAGCATTTT. This gives the protein CASSEHPNQPQHF. V is TRBV2 and J is TRBJ1-5, with D uncertain. Trimming pared 2 bases from V and 3 bases from J, leaving 5 bases between. Per the germline V gene, CDR1 is SNHLY and CDR2 is FYNNEI. The CDR3 spans 13 residues.

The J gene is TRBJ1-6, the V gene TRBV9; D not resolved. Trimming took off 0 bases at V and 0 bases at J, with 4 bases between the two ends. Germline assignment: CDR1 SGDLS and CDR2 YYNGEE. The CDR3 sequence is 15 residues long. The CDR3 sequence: CASSVGGSYNSPLHF. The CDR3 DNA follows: TGTGCCAGCAGCGTAGGTGGCTCCTATAATTCACCCCTCCACTTT.

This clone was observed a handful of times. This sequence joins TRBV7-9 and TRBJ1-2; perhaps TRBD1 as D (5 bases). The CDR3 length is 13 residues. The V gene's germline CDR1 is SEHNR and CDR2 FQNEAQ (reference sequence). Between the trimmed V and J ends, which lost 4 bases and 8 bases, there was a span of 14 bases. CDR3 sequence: CASSSGHSQGYTF. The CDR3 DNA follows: TGTGCCAGCAGCTCCGGACACAGTCAAGGCTACACCTTC.

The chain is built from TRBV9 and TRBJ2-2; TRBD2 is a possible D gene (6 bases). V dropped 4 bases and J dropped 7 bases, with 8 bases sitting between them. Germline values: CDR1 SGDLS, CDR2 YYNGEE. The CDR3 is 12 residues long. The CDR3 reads CASSRGGGELFF. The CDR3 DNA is TGTGCCAGCAGCAGGGGAGGCGGGGAGCTGTTTTTT. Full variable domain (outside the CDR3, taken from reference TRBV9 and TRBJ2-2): DSGVTQTPKHLITATGQRVTLRCSPRSGDLSVYWYQQSLDQGLQFLIQYYNGEERAKGNILERFSAQQFPDLHSELNLSSLELGDSALYFCASSRGGGELFFGEGSRLTVL.

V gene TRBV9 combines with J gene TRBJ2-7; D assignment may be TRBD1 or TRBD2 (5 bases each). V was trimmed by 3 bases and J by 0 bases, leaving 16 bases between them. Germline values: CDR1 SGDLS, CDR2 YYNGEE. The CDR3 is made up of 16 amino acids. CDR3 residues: CASSEGGGRSSYEQYF. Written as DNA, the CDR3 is TGTGCCAGCAGCGAGGGTGGGGGTAGGAGCTCCTACGAGCAGTACTTC.

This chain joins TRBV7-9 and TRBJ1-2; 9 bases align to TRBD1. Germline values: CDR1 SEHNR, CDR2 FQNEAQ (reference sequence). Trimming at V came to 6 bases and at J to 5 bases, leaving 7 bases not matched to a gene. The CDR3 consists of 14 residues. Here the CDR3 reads CASSGQGSRYGYTF. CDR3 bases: TGTGCCAGCAGTGGACAGGGGTCCAGGTATGGCTACACCTTC.

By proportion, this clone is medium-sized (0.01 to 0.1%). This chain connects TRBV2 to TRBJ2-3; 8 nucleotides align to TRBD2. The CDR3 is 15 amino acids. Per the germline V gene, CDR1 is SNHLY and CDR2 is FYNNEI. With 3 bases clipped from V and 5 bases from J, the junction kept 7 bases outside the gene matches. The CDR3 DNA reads TGTGCCAGCAGTGACCGGGGGGGCCGGGAAGATACGCAGTATTTT. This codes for CASSDRGGREDTQYF.

The CDR3 loop is CASEGAALINQPQHF. The DNA of the CDR3 is TGTGCCAGTGAGGGCGCGGCGTTGATTAATCAGCCCCAGCATTTT. The chain combines TRBV19 with TRBJ1-5; D remains unclear. Trimming shortened V by 8 bases and J by 4 bases, and 18 bases separated the two germline ends. In germline, CDR1 is LNHDA, CDR2 SQIVND (reference sequence). The CDR3 is made up of 15 amino acids.

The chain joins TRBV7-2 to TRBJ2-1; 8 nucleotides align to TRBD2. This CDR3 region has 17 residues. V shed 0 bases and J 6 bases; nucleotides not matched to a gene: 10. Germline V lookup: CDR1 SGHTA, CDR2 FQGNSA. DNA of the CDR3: TGTGCCAGCAGCTTAGCGATAGGACTAGCTGTGGGCAATGAGCAGTTCTTC. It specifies CASSLAIGLAVGNEQFF.

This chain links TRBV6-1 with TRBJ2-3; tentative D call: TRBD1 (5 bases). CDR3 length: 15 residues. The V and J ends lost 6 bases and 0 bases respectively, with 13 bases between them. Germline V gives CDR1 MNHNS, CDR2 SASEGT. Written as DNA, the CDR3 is TGTGCCAGCAGCGTAGAAGGGGTGAGCACAGATACGCAGTATTTT. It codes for CASSVEGVSTDTQYF.

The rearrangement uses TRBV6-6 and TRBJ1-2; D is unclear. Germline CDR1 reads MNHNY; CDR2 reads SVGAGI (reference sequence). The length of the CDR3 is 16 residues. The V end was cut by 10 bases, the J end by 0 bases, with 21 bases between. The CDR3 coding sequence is TGTGCCACCCTCGTGCCGGGAACTAAAGCTAACTATGGCTACACCTTC. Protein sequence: CATLVPGTKANYGYTF.

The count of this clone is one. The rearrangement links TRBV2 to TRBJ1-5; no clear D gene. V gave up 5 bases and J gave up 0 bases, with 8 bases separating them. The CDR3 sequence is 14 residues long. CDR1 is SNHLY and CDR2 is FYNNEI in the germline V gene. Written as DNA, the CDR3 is TGTGCCAGCAGTCCCGAGTATAGCAATCAGCCCCAGCATTTT. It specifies CASSPEYSNQPQHF.